This TCR beta chain was found in a study of lymphopenia after photon versus proton radiotherapy. Whole-study findings and limits: After the lymphocyte nadir, photon-treated repertoires showed oligoclonal expansion, especially of CD8+ Temra cells. Survival link was tested only in deceased patients; proton benefit remains a possibility. Under photons, naive T cells and diversity fell while effector/memory populations rose. A bigger post-nadir fall in TCR diversity correlated inversely with survival time in deceased patients.

As for this clone: No antigen is known for it.

This CDR3 is 15 amino acids long. The ends were cut back, 4 bases at V and 0 bases at J, with 10 bases in the middle. Germline V CDR1 and CDR2: MNHEY, SVGAGI. Libraries were prepared by immunoSEQ multiplex PCR; TCRdb keeps only in-frame clonotypes and omits some of them. The sample comprises 68,000 or so clones, approximately 91% of which are singletons, and about 3% rests with the top ten. The sequencing used peripheral blood, collected from a patient treated with photon-based radiotherapy. The clonotype originates from a woman in her seventies with pancreatic cancer. This sequence joins TRBV6-5 and TRBJ2-4; D ambiguous. The CDR3 spells CASSWVQLAKNIQYF. The CDR3 DNA is TGTGCCAGCAGTTGGGTACAGCTAGCCAAAAACATTCAGTACTTC.